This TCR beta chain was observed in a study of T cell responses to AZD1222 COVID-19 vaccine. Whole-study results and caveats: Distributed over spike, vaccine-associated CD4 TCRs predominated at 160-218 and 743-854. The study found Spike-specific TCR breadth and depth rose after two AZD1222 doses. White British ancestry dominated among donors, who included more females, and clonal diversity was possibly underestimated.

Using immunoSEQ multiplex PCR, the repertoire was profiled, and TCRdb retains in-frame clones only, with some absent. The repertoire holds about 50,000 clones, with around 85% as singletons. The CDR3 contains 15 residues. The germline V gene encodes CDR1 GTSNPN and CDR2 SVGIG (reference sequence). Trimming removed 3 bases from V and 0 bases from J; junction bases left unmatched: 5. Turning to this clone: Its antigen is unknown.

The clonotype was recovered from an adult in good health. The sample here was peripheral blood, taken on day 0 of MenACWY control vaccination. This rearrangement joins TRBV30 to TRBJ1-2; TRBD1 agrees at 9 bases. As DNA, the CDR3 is TGTGCCTGGAGAATCGGACAGGGGACTAACTATGGCTACACCTTC. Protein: CAWRIGQGTNYGYTF.